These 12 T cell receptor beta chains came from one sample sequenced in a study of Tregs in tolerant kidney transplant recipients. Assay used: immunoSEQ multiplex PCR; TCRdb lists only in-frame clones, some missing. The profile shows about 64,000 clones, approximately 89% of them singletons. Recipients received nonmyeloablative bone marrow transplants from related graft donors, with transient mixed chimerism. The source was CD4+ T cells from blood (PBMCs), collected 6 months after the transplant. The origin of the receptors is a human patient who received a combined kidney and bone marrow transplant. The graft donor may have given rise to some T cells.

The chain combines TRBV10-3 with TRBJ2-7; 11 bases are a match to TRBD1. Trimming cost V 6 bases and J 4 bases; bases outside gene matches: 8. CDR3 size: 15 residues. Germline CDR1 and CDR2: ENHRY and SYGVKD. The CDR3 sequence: CAIRAPGQGGYEQYF. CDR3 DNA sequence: TGTGCCATCAGGGCACCGGGACAGGGGGGTTACGAGCAGTACTTC.

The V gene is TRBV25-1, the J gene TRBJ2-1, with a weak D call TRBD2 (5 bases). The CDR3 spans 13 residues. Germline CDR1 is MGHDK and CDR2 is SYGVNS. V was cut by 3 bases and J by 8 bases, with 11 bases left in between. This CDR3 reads CASSEPGGDEQFF. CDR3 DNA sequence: TGTGCCAGCAGTGAGCCAGGAGGCGATGAGCAGTTCTTC.

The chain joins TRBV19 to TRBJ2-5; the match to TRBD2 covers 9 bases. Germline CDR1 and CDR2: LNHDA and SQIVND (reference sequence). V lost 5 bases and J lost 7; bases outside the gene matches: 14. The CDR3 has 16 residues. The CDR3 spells CASSFSLAGSVRTQYF. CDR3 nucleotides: TGTGCCAGTAGTTTTTCACTAGCGGGTTCGGTCAGGACCCAGTACTTC.

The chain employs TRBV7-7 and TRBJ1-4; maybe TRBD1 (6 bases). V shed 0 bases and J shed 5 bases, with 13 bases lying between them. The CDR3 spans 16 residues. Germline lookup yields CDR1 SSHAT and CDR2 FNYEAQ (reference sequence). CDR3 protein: CASSLAGAGWNEKLFF. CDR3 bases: TGTGCCAGCAGCTTAGCGGGGGCAGGATGGAATGAAAAACTGTTTTTT.

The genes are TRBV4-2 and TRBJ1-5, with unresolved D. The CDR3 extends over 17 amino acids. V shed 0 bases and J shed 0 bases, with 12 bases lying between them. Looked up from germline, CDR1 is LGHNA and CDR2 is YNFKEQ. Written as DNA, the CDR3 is TGTGCCAGCAGCCAAGACCCCCCGGACTATAGCAATCAGCCCCAGCATTTT. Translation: CASSQDPPDYSNQPQHF.

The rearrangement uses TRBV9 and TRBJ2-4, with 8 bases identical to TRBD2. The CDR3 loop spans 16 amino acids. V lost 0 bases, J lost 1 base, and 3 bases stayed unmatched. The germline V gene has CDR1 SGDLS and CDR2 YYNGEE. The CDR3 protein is CASSVVPSGAKNIQYF. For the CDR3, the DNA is TGTGCCAGCAGCGTAGTGCCTAGCGGGGCCAAAAACATTCAGTACTTC.

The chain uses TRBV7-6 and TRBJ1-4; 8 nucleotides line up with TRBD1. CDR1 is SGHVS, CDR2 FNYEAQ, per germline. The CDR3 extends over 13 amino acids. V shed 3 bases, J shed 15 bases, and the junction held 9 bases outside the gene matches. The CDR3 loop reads CASSLIVDRDVFF. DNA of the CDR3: TGTGCCAGCAGCTTGATTGTGGACAGGGATGTGTTTTTT.

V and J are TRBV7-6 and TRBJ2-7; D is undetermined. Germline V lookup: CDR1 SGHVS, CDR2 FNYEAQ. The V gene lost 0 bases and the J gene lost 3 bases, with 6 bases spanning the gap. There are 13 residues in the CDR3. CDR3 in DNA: TGTGCCAGCAGCTTAGCGCCGGGCTACGAGCAGTACTTC. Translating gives CASSLAPGYEQYF.

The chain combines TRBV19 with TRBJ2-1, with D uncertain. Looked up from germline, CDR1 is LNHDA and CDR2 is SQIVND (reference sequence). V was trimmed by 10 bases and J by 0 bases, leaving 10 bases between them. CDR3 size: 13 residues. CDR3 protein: CATKLSSYNEQFF. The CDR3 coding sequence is TGTGCCACCAAGCTAAGCTCCTACAATGAGCAGTTCTTC.

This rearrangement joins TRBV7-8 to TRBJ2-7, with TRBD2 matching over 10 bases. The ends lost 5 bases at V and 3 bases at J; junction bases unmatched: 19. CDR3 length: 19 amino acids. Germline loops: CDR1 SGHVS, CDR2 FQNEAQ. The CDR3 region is CASSPRLAGSLHTYYEQYF. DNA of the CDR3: TGTGCCAGCAGCCCCAGACTAGCGGGTTCCCTACATACCTACTACGAGCAGTACTTC.

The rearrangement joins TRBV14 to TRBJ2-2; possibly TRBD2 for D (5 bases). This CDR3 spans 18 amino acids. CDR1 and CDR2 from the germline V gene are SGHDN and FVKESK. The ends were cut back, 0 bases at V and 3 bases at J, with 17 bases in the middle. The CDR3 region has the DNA TGTGCCAGCAGCCAAGATGGGAGCAGCTGGGTCGACACCGGGGAGCTGTTTTTT. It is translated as CASSQDGSSWVDTGELFF.

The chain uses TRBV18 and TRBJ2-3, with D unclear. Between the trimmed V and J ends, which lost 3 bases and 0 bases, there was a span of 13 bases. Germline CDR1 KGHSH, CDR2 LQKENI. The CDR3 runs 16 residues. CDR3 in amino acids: CASSPETRPSTDTQYF. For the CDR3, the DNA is TGTGCCAGCTCACCGGAGACCCGACCTAGCACAGATACGCAGTATTTT.